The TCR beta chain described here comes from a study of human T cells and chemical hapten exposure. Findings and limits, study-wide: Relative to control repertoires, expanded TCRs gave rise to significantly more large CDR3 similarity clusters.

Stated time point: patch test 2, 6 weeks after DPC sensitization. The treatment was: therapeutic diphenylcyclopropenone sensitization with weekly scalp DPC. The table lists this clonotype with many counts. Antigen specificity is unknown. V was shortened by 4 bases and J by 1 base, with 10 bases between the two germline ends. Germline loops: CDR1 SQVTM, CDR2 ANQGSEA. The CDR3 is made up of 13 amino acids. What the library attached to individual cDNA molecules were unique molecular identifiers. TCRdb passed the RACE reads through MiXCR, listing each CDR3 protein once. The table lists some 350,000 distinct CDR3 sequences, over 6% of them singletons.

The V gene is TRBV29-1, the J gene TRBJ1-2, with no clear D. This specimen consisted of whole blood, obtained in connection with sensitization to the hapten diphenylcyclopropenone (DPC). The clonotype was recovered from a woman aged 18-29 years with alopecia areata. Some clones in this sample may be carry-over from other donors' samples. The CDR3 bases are TGCAGCGTTGCCGGTACAGTTAACTATGGCTACACCTTC. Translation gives CSVAGTVNYGYTF.